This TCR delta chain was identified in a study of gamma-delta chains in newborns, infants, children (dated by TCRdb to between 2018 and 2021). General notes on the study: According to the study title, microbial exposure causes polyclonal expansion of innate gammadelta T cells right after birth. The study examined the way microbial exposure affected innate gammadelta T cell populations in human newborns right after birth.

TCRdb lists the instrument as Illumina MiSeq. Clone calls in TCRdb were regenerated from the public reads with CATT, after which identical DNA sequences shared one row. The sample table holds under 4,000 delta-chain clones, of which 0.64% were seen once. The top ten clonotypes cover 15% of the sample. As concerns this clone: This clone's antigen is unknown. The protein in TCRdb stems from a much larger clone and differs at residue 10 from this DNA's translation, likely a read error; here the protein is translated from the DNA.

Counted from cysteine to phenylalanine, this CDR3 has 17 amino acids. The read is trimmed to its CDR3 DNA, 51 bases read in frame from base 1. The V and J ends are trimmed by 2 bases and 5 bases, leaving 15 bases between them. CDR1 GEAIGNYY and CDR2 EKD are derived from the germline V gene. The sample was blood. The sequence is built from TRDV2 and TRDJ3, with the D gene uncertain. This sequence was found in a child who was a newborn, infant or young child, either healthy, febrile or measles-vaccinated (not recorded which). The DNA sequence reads TGTGCCTGTGACAGTGTGAACAAACCGCGGGACACCCGACAGATGTTTTTC. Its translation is CACDSVNKPRDTRQMFF.